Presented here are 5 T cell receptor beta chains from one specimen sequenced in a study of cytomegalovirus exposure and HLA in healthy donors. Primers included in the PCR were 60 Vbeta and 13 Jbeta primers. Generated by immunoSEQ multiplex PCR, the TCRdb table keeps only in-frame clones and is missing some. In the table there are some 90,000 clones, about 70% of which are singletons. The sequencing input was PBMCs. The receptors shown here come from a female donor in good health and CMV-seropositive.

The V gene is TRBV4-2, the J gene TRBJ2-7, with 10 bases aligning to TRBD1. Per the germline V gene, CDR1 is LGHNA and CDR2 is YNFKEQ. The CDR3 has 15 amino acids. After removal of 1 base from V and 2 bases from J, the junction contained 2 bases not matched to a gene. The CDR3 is CASSQAGTGAYEQYF. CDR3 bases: TGTGCCAGCAGCCAAGCCGGGACAGGGGCCTACGAGCAGTACTTC.

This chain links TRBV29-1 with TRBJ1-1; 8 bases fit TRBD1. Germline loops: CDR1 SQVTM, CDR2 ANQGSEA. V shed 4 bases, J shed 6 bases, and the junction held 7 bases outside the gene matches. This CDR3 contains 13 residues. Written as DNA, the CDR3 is TGCAGCGTTGCTTCCAGGGGGCGTCCTGAAGCTTTCTTT. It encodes CSVASRGRPEAFF.

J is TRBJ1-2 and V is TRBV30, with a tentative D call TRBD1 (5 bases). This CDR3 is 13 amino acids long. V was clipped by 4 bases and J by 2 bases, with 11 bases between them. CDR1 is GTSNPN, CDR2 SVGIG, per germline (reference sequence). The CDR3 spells CAWTLDTNYGYTF. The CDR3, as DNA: TGTGCCTGGACCCTGGACACAAACTATGGCTACACCTTC.

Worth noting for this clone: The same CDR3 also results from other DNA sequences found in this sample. The CDR3 sequence: CASSGTGGNQPQHF. The CDR3 DNA reads as TGTGCCAGCAGCGGGACAGGTGGCAATCAGCCCCAGCATTTT. The chain employs TRBV2 and TRBJ1-5; 8 bases are shared with TRBD1. V lost 6 bases and J lost 2; bases outside the gene matches: 3. The germline V gene encodes CDR1 SNHLY and CDR2 FYNNEI. CDR3 length: 14 residues. The complete variable domain, with remaining parts taken from reference TRBV2 and TRBJ1-5, reads EPEVTQTPSHQVTQMGQEVILRCVPISNHLYFYWYRQILGQKVEFLVSFYNNEISEKSEIFDDQFSVERPDGSNFTLKIRSTKLEDSAMYFCASSGTGGNQPQHFGDGTRLSIL.

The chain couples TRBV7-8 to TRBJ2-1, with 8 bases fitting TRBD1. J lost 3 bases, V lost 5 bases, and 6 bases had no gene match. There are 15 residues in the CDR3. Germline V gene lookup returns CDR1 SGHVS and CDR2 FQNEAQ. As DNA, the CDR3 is TGTGCCAGCAGCGCAGGACAGGGACTCTACAATGAGCAGTTCTTC. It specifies CASSAGQGLYNEQFF.